The rows below give T cell receptor beta chains drawn from one sample of a study of T cell responses to AZD1222 COVID-19 vaccine. Some clones are missing from TCRdb's copy, which holds only in-frame ones; the method was immunoSEQ multiplex PCR. The top ten hold over 6.5% of the sample, which has about 130,000 clones, 80% to 90% seen once. The source was peripheral blood, collected on day 0 of AZD1222 vaccination. Receptors were obtained from an adult in good health. CDR3s include the opening cysteine and the closing phenylalanine or tryptophan. Each record gives: CDR3 DNA, CDR3 protein, D gene, V gene, clone size, J gene. A D gene is named only where the DNA matches it firmly. Size is stated for part of the rows, as once, few or many counts, or as a class when the clone is expanded.

CDR3nt: TGTGCCAGCAGCCCCCAGCCCTCTGGGGCCAACGTCCTGACTTTC
CDR3aa: CASSPQPSGANVLTF
d_gene: -
v_gene: TRBV7-2
abundance: -
j_gene: TRBJ2-6

CDR3nt: TGTGCCAGCAGCTTAGTGCAGGGCCCCTACGAGCAGTACTTC
CDR3aa: CASSLVQGPYEQYF
d_gene: -
v_gene: TRBV7-6
abundance: -
j_gene: TRBJ2-7

CDR3nt: TGTGCCAGCAGCTTGGTCCAACAGGGGGCCAATGAGCAGTTCTTC
CDR3aa: CASSLVQQGANEQFF
d_gene: TRBD1
v_gene: TRBV5-4
abundance: -
j_gene: TRBJ2-1

CDR3nt: TGCGCCAGCAGCCAAGATGGGGGAGACCGAGCCGATAGCAATCAGCCCCAGCATTTT
CDR3aa: CASSQDGGDRADSNQPQHF
d_gene: -
v_gene: TRBV4-1
abundance: -
j_gene: TRBJ1-5

CDR3nt: TGTGCCAGAAGCAGATACGTCTGGGCAGGGGTGATCTACGAGCAGTACTTC
CDR3aa: CARSRYVWAGVIYEQYF
d_gene: -
v_gene: TRBV5-3
abundance: -
j_gene: TRBJ2-7

CDR3nt: TGTGCCAGTAGTATCGGGGGAAACTATGGCTACACCTTC
CDR3aa: CASSIGGNYGYTF
d_gene: -
v_gene: TRBV19
abundance: few
j_gene: TRBJ1-2

CDR3nt: TGTGCCAGCAGTTACGGGGGACAGGGACGCGAGCAGTACTTC
CDR3aa: CASSYGGQGREQYF
d_gene: TRBD1
v_gene: TRBV6-5
abundance: -
j_gene: TRBJ2-7

CDR3nt: TGTGCCAGCAGTTTATCGAGGAACACCGGGGAGCTGTTTTTT
CDR3aa: CASSLSRNTGELFF
d_gene: -
v_gene: TRBV27
abundance: -
j_gene: TRBJ2-2

CDR3nt: TGTGCCAGCAGACTCGACGGGTCGGGGAAGCAGTACTTC
CDR3aa: CASRLDGSGKQYF
d_gene: -
v_gene: TRBV6-5
abundance: -
j_gene: TRBJ2-7

CDR3nt: TGTGCTAGTGGCCCCTCCCCGACAGGGAGGACTGAAGCTTTCTTT
CDR3aa: CASGPSPTGRTEAFF
d_gene: TRBD1
v_gene: TRBV12-5
abundance: -
j_gene: TRBJ1-1

CDR3nt: TGTGCCGGGGGACAGCGGGCCCCCTACGAGCAGTACTTC
CDR3aa: CAGGQRAPYEQYF
d_gene: -
v_gene: TRBV6-5
abundance: -
j_gene: TRBJ2-7

CDR3nt: TGTGCCAGCACGGGGACAGGGGGCAATCAGCCCCAGCATTTT
CDR3aa: CASTGTGGNQPQHF
d_gene: TRBD1
v_gene: TRBV19
abundance: once
j_gene: TRBJ1-5

CDR3nt: TGTGCCAGCAGTTTAGAGGGCTACGAGCAGTACTTC
CDR3aa: CASSLEGYEQYF
d_gene: -
v_gene: TRBV28
abundance: -
j_gene: TRBJ2-7

CDR3nt: TGTGCCAGCAGTCTCCGGGACAGGGCGAGGCACGAGCAGTACTTC
CDR3aa: CASSLRDRARHEQYF
d_gene: TRBD1
v_gene: TRBV28
abundance: -
j_gene: TRBJ2-7

CDR3nt: TGCACCAGCAGCAACCGACAGGGTGGCTACGAGCAGTACTTC
CDR3aa: CTSSNRQGGYEQYF
d_gene: -
v_gene: TRBV1
abundance: few
j_gene: TRBJ2-7

CDR3nt: TGTGCCAGCTCACCACCAGGGTACCAAGAGACCCAGTACTTC
CDR3aa: CASSPPGYQETQYF
d_gene: -
v_gene: TRBV18
abundance: -
j_gene: TRBJ2-5

CDR3nt: TGTGCCAGCAGCCAAGCGAGGGGCCCCATCGATGAGCAGTTCTTC
CDR3aa: CASSQARGPIDEQFF
d_gene: -
v_gene: TRBV3-1/TRBV3-2
abundance: once
j_gene: TRBJ2-1

CDR3nt: TGTGCCACCAGGACCCCCGGGGATAGCAATCAGCCCCAGCATTTT
CDR3aa: CATRTPGDSNQPQHF
d_gene: -
v_gene: TRBV15
abundance: -
j_gene: TRBJ1-5

CDR3nt: TGTGCCAGCAGCCAACGTGTGACTAGCCGTGTCTCCGGGCAGTACTTC
CDR3aa: CASSQRVTSRVSGQYF
d_gene: TRBD2
v_gene: TRBV3-1/TRBV3-2
abundance: -
j_gene: TRBJ2-7

CDR3nt: TGTGCCAGTAGTATGAAACAGAACGGCAATCAGCCCCAGCATTTT
CDR3aa: CASSMKQNGNQPQHF
d_gene: -
v_gene: TRBV19
abundance: -
j_gene: TRBJ1-5

CDR3nt: TGTGCCAGCTCCCCTGCTCCCAGCTACGAGCAGTACTTC
CDR3aa: CASSPAPSYEQYF
d_gene: -
v_gene: TRBV18
abundance: -
j_gene: TRBJ2-7

CDR3nt: TGCGCCAGCAGCTTGGACGGCCATGGTAGTGAAGCTTTCTTT
CDR3aa: CASSLDGHGSEAFF
d_gene: -
v_gene: TRBV5-1
abundance: -
j_gene: TRBJ1-1

CDR3nt: TGTGCCAGTAGCGTACGAAGGACAGCCAACCAAGAGACCCAGTACTTC
CDR3aa: CASSVRRTANQETQYF
d_gene: -
v_gene: TRBV19
abundance: -
j_gene: TRBJ2-5

CDR3nt: TGCGCCAGCAGCTTGGTTATGACAGGGAAACGTGAAAAACTGTTTTTT
CDR3aa: CASSLVMTGKREKLFF
d_gene: TRBD1
v_gene: TRBV5-1
abundance: -
j_gene: TRBJ1-4

CDR3nt: TGCGCCAGCAGCTCAGCCGGGACAGGGGCCTACGAGCAGTACTTC
CDR3aa: CASSSAGTGAYEQYF
d_gene: TRBD1
v_gene: TRBV5-1
abundance: once
j_gene: TRBJ2-7

CDR3nt: TGTGCCAGCAGTACGCGACAGGGTGGCTATGGCTACACCTTC
CDR3aa: CASSTRQGGYGYTF
d_gene: TRBD1
v_gene: TRBV2
abundance: -
j_gene: TRBJ1-2

CDR3nt: TGTGCCAGCAGTGCCTCTAGCGGGAGTAGGTCCTACGAGCAGTACTTC
CDR3aa: CASSASSGSRSYEQYF
d_gene: TRBD2
v_gene: TRBV28
abundance: -
j_gene: TRBJ2-7